This TCR beta chain was retrieved from a study of cytomegalovirus exposure and HLA in healthy donors. Germline assignment: CDR1 MGHRA and CDR2 YSYEKL. The CDR3 is made up of 16 amino acids. The V gene lost 2 bases and the J gene lost 12 bases, with 23 bases spanning the gap. The donors were members of the 120-subject validation cohort (separate from the 666-subject first cohort). The assay was immunoSEQ multiplex PCR, and TCRdb's table has in-frame clones only and misses some. In the table there are 150,000 to 200,000 clones, less than 90% of which are singletons. The receptor comes from a woman aged 30 to 39 in good health and CMV-seronegative. The specimen was PBMCs. This rearrangement joins TRBV4-1 to TRBJ2-1, with D tentatively TRBD1 (6 bases). The CDR3 DNA sequence: TGCGCCAGCAGCCAACTTGGGGGCCAGGGGCACACGCGGCAGTTCTTC. This codes for CASSQLGGQGHTRQFF.